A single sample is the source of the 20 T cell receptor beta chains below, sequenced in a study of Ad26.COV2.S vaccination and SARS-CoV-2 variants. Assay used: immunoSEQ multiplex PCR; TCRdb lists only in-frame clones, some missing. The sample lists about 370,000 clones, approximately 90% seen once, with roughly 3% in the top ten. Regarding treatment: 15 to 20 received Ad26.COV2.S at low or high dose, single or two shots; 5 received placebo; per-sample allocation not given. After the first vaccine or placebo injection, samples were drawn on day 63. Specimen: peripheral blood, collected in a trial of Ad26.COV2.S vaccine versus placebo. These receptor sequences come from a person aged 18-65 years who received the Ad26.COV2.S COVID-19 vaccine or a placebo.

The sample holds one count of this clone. CDR3 amino acids: CASSSYAQGASGNTIYF. Here the CDR3 DNA reads TGTGCCAGCTCCTCTTACGCACAGGGGGCATCAGGAAACACCATATATTTT. This chain connects TRBV18 to TRBJ1-3, with 9 bases that match TRBD1. The V segment lost 6 bases and the J segment 4 bases; nucleotides outside the gene matches: 13. CDR3 length: 17 amino acids. CDR1 is KGHSH, CDR2 LQKENI, per germline.

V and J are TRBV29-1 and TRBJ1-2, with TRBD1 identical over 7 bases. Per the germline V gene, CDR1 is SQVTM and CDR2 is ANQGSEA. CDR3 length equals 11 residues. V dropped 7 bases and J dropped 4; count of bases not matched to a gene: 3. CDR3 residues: CSAGGIYGYTF. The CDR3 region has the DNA TGCAGCGCAGGGGGAATCTATGGCTACACCTTC.

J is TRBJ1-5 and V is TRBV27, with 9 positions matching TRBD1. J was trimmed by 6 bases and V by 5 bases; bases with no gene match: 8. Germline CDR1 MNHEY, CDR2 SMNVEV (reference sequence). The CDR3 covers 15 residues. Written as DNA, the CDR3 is TGTGCCAGCAGTCCGGGACAGGGATCCGTTCAGCCCCAGCATTTT. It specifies CASSPGQGSVQPQHF.

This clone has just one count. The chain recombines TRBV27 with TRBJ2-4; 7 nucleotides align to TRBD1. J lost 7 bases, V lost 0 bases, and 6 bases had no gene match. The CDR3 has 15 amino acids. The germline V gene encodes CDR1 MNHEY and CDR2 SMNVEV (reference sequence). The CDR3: CASSLSDRQSNIQYF. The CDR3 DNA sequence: TGTGCCAGCAGTTTATCGGACAGGCAGAGCAACATTCAGTACTTC.

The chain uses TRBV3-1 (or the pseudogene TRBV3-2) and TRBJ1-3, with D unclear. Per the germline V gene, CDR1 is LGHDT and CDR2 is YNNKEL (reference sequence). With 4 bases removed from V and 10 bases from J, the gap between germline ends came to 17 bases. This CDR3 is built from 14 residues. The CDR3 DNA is TGTGCCAGCAGCCGAAAAGGCCCAAGTGCAACCATATATTTT. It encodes CASSRKGPSATIYF.

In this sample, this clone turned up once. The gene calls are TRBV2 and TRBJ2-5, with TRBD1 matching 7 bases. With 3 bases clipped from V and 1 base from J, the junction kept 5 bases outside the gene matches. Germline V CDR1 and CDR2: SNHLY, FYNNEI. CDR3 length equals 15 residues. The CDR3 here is CASSEGTEPQETQYF. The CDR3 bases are TGTGCCAGCAGTGAGGGGACAGAACCCCAAGAGACCCAGTACTTC.

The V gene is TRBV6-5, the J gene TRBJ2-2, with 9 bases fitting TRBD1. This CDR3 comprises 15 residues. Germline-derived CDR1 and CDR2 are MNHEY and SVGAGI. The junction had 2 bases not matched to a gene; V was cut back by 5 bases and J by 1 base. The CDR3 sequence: CASSTTGGNTGELFF. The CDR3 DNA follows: TGTGCCAGCAGTACGACAGGGGGGAACACCGGGGAGCTGTTTTTT.

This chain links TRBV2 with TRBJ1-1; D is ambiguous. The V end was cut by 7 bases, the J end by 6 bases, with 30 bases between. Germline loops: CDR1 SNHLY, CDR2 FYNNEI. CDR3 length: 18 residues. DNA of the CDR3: TGTGCCAGCATTTCCCAATCCCGGTCCCATCGTGCGTATGCTGAAGCTTTCTTT. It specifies CASISQSRSHRAYAEAFF.

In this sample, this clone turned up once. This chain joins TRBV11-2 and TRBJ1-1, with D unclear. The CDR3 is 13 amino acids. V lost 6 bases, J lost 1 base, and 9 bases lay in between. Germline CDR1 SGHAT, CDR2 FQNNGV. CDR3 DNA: TGTGCCAGCAGTCTAGGGTGGAACACTGAAGCTTTCTTT. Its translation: CASSLGWNTEAFF.

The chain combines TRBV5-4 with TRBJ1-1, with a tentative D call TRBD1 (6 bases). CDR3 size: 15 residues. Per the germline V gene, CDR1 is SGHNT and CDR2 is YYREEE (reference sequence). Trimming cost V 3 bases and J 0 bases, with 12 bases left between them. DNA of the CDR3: TGTGCCAGCAGCTCATTAGGGGGGATGAACACTGAAGCTTTCTTT. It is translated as CASSSLGGMNTEAFF.

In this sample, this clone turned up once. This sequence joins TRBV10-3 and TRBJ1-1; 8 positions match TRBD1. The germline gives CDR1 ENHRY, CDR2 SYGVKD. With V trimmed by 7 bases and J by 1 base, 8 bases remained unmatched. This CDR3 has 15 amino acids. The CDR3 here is CAIMDRAGSNTEAFF. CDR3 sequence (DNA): TGTGCCATCATGGACAGGGCGGGCTCGAACACTGAAGCTTTCTTT.

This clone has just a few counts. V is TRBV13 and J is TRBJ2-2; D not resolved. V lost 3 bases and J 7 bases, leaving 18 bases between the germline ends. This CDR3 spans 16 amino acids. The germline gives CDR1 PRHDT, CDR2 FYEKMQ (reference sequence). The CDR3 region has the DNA TGTGCCAGCAGCTTCCGGCTCCCCAACTCAGGCGGGGAGCTGTTTTTT. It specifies CASSFRLPNSGGELFF.

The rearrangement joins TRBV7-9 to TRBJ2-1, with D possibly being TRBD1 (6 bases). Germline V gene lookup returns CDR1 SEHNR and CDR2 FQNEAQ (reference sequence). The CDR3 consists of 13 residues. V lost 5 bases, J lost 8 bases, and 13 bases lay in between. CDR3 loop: CASSAMTGYEQFF. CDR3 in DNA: TGTGCCAGCAGCGCAATGACAGGTTATGAGCAGTTCTTC.

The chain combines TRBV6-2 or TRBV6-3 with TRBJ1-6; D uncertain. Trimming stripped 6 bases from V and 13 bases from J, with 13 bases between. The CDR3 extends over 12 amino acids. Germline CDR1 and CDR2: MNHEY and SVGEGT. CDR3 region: CASSRAKNPLHF. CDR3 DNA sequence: TGTGCCAGCAGCCGGGCGAAGAACCCCCTCCACTTT.

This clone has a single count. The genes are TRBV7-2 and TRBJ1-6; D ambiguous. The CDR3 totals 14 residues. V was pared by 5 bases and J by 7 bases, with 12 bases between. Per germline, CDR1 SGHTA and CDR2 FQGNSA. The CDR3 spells CASSLGTANSPLHF. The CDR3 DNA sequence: TGTGCCAGCAGCCTTGGTACAGCAAATTCACCCCTCCACTTT.

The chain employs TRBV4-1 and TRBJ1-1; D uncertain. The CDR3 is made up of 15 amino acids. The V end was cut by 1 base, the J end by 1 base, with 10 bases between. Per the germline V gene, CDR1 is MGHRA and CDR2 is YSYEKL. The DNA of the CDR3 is TGCGCCAGCAGCCAAGGGAGAGTAGAGAACACTGAAGCTTTCTTT. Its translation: CASSQGRVENTEAFF.

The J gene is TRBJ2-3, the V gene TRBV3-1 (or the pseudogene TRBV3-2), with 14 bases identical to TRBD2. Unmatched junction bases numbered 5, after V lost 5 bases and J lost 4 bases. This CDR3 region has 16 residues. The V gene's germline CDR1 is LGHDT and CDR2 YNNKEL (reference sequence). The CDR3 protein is CASSLGLAGVPDTQYF. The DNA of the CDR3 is TGTGCCAGCAGCTTGGGACTAGCGGGGGTCCCAGATACGCAGTATTTT.

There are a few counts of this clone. The CDR3 DNA reads TGTGCCAGCAGCCCTAGGGGGGGCCACGAGCAGTACTTC. Its protein product is CASSPRGGHEQYF. The chain joins TRBV3-1 (or the pseudogene TRBV3-2) to TRBJ2-7, with a tentative D call TRBD2 (7 bases). Per germline, CDR1 LGHDT and CDR2 YNNKEL (reference sequence). The CDR3 is made up of 13 amino acids. The V end was cut by 4 bases, the J end by 5 bases, with 12 bases between.

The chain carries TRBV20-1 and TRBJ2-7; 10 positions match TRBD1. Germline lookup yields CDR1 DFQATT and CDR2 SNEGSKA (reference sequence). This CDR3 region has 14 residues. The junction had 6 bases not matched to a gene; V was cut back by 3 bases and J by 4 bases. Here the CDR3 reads CSASRDRGFYEQYF. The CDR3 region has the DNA TGCAGTGCTAGTCGGGACAGGGGATTTTACGAGCAGTACTTC.

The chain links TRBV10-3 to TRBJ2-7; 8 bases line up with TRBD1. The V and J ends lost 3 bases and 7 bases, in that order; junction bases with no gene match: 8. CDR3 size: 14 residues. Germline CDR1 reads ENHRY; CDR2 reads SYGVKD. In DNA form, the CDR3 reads TGTGCCATCAGTGACCCACGGACAGGGCGGGAGCAGTACTTC. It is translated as CAISDPRTGREQYF.